Listed below are T cell receptor beta chains from one sample, sequenced in a study of vaccination and CD4 T cells after COVID-19. These receptors' targets are unknown. One entry per CDR3 protein, called by TCRdb with MiXCR from the PCR reads. The profile shows approximately 15,000 distinct CDR3 sequences, about 61% of them singletons. Source material: CD4+ T cells from blood, cultured in vitro. These receptors all come from a human donor who had recovered from COVID-19. Each CDR3 is given with its conserved first and last residue.

j_call,v_call,cdr3_aa
TRBJ1-5,TRBV20-1,CSARGNRQHQPQHF
TRBJ1-5,TRBV28,CASTTLQGLGNQPQHF
TRBJ1-1,TRBV20-1,CSARGRGLKAFF
TRBJ2-2,TRBV7-2,CASAGGTSGTNTGELFF
TRBJ1-1,TRBV9,CASSVVWDTEAFF
TRBJ2-7,TRBV18,CASSPRRPYEQYF
TRBJ1-2,TRBV20-1,CSARGGAYGYTF
TRBJ1-4,TRBV5-8,CASRVGRNREEKLFF
TRBJ1-2,TRBV11-2,CASSLDWTDYGYTF
TRBJ2-7,TRBV21-1,CASSKCPWGPSGSNYEQYF
TRBJ1-2,TRBV12-3/TRBV12-4,CASRLAAGDGYTF
TRBJ2-5,TRBV7-2,CASTPPGGWEETQYF
TRBJ2-7,TRBV10-3,CAISLTSGSLKASSYEQYF
TRBJ1-5,TRBV30,CAWSDTGGYQPQHF
TRBJ2-2,TRBV10-3,CAISSGGGELFF
TRBJ1-1,TRBV20-1,CSARFDRGRATEAFF
TRBJ2-5,TRBV29-1,CSLRLAGGQETQYF
TRBJ2-1,TRBV28,CASSLIQRNEQFF
TRBJ2-6,TRBV6-1,CATVGLADIYSGANVLTF
TRBJ2-1,TRBV20-1,CSARGPGLAGYIPYNEQFF
TRBJ2-5,TRBV18,CASSPRGGQETQYF
TRBJ2-3,TRBV19,CASSAGPGEGTDTQYF
TRBJ1-1,TRBV7-8,CASSPVGSATEAFF
TRBJ2-1,TRBV6-2/TRBV6-3,CASSPPGQGYNEQFF
TRBJ1-5,TRBV12-3/TRBV12-4,CASSLPDRGNQPQHF
TRBJ1-1,TRBV11-2,CASSLDLQGAEAFF
TRBJ2-2,TRBV11-2,CASSRPGLAVLGELFF
TRBJ2-7,TRBV20-1,CSARVAGDRGEQYF
TRBJ1-2,TRBV10-3,CAISESFPEGYTF
TRBJ2-1,TRBV11-3,CASSRGLAGGPVQFF
TRBJ2-7,TRBV12-3/TRBV12-4,CASSLMAREFSEQYF
TRBJ2-1,TRBV4-2,CASSLTGSGSYNEQFF
TRBJ1-2,TRBV7-2,CASSPPPGTNYGYTF
TRBJ2-5,TRBV14,CASSQDTSSGPKQETQYF